The 27 T cell receptor beta chains given below trace back to one sample, sequenced in a study of tumor-infiltrating lymphocytes in primary liver carcinoma. Co-extracting RNA and DNA was done with about 17-31 mg of unsorted bulk tissue as input. Synthesis of TCR beta cDNA was carried out from approximately 470 ng total RNA with a constant-region primer. Libraries covering TCR beta were generated through three nested multiplex PCR rounds (using a slightly modified ARM-PCR). The study ran its first two PCR rounds for 9 to 10 cycles each, using TRBV1-TRBV30 forward primers and a C-beta reverse primer. TCRdb fed the multiplex PCR reads into MiXCR, producing one record per CDR3 protein. The data hold about 23,000 distinct CDR3 sequences, with around 77% observed a single time. Sequenced input: liver tumor tissue from sampling region 5. Subset indicated: tumor region T5, tumor centre. The receptors derive from a woman younger than 45 with primary liver carcinoma and hepatitis B virus infection.

Of note for this clonotype: One end of the junction does not line up with germline, which may come from a read error. V usage is TRBV10-3 and J usage is TRBJ2-1; 7 bases agree with TRBD2. This CDR3 contains 16 residues. The germline CDR1 and CDR2 sequences are ENHRY and SYGVKD. The CDR3 spells CTISESAAGAYNVQFF. CDR3 nucleotides: TGTACCATCAGTGAGTCGGCGGCGGGAGCCTACAATGTGCAGTTCTTC.

In its sample, this clonotype is medium-sized (0.01 to 0.1%). The chain carries TRBV12-3 or TRBV12-4 and TRBJ1-2, with a tentative D call TRBD1 (6 bases). V dropped 3 bases and J dropped 5 bases, with 10 bases sitting between them. The CDR3 has 13 amino acids. The CDR3 is CASSFGTLYGYTF. The CDR3, as DNA: TGTGCCAGCAGTTTTGGGACACTTTATGGCTACACCTTC.

About this clonotype itself: At one end the junction does not follow the germline gene, possibly because of a read error. V is TRBV5-4 and J is TRBJ2-1, with D tentatively TRBD1 or TRBD2 (7 bases each). CDR1 and CDR2 (germline): SGHNT, YYREEE (reference sequence). The CDR3 is 12 residues long. The CDR3 coding sequence is TGTGCGAGCAGCCAGGGGGGGAATGAGCAGTCCTTC. Protein: CASSQGGNEQSF.

Comments on this clonotype: The junction does not match germline at one end; this may be a read error. The gene calls are TRBV19 and TRBJ2-1; D is undetermined. CDR1 and CDR2 from the germline V gene are LNHDA and SQIVND (reference sequence). The CDR3 sequence is 12 residues long. The CDR3, as DNA: TGTGTCAGTAGTATAACGGGTAATGAGCAGTTCTTC. The encoded protein is CVSSITGNEQFF.

This clonotype was seen a single time. The junction and the germline gene differ at one end; a read error may be behind it. V gene TRBV5-6 combines with J gene TRBJ2-3; D might be TRBD1 (5 bases). This CDR3 contains 15 residues. Germline V gene sequence: CDR1 SGHDT, CDR2 YYEEEE. The DNA of the CDR3 is TGTGGCAGCAGCTTGGCCAGGGCAAGCATAGAGACGCAGTATTTT. As protein: CGSSLARASIETQYF.

This chain joins TRBV11-2 and TRBJ1-5; D call uncertain. The closer fit of TRBJ2-3 to the DNA end suggests the J call may be wrong. The CDR3 is 13 residues long. Germline V CDR1 and CDR2: SGHAT, FQNNGV. The CDR3 bases are TGTGCCAGCAGCTTAGAAGGGAATCAGCCCCAGTATTTT. Its protein product is CASSLEGNQPQYF.

The chain recombines TRBV20-1 with TRBJ2-3; 13 bases align to TRBD2. Germline lookup yields CDR1 DFQATT and CDR2 SNEGSKA (reference sequence). V trimming: 5 bases; J trimming: 6 bases; junction bases outside the gene matches: 8. The CDR3 runs 15 residues. The chain's CDR3 is CSADGLAGVGDTQYF. CDR3 in DNA: TGCAGTGCTGATGGACTAGCGGGAGTAGGGGATACGCAGTATTTT.

J is TRBJ1-2 and V is TRBV7-8; tentative D call: TRBD1 (6 bases). The CDR3 is 12 amino acids. Germline lookup yields CDR1 SGHVS and CDR2 FQNEAQ. The CDR3 is CDTPGHFNCYTF. For the CDR3, the DNA is TGTGACACCCCGGGACACTTTAATTGCTACACCTTC.

This clonotype counts as medium-sized. The chain couples TRBV5-1 to TRBJ2-2; a possible D gene is TRBD1 (6 bases). V shed 1 base and J shed 4 bases, with 11 bases lying between them. CDR1 is SGHRS and CDR2 is YFSETQ in the germline V gene. CDR3 length equals 15 residues. CDR3 sequence: CASSLRSTGTGELFF. The CDR3 DNA is TGCGCCAGCAGCTTGAGGTCGACAGGCACCGGGGAGCTGTTTTTT.

The rearrangement links TRBV11-1 to TRBJ2-7; 9 bases are a match to TRBD2. This CDR3 comprises 14 residues. J was trimmed by 3 bases and V by 5 bases; bases with no gene match: 5. Germline CDR1 is SGHAT and CDR2 is FQDESV (reference sequence). The CDR3 DNA reads as TGTGCCAGCAGCAGAGATAGCGGGAGCTACGAGCAGTACTTC. It encodes CASSRDSGSYEQYF.

The J gene is TRBJ2-1, the V gene TRBV12-3 or TRBV12-4; 9 bases fit TRBD2. The CDR3 sequence is 15 residues long. The chain's CDR3 is CFSSLSETSGLEQFF. In nucleotides, the CDR3 is TGTTTCAGCAGCCTGTCCGAGACTAGCGGACTTGAGCAGTTCTTC.

Notes on this clonotype: The CDR3 ends on some other residue instead of the conserved phenylalanine or tryptophan, so this is likely a read error. This chain connects TRBV4-3 to TRBJ2-2, with D maybe TRBD1 (8 bases). This CDR3 has 15 residues. The germline V gene encodes CDR1 LGHNA and CDR2 YSLEER. CDR3 DNA: TGCGCTAGCAGCCACCTACAGGGGGGGGGCGGGGAGCTGTTTTAT. It specifies CASSHLQGGGGELFY.

The sample holds a few counts of this clonotype. A read error may produce the germline difference seen at one junction end. V and J are TRBV10-3 and TRBJ2-5; D is possibly TRBD1 (5 bases). This CDR3 region has 15 residues. Germline lookup yields CDR1 ENHRY and CDR2 SYGVKD. CDR3 sequence: CSICESATRQETQYF. The CDR3, as DNA: TGTTCCATCTGTGAGTCGGCTACCAGACAGGAGACCCAGTACTTC.

With respect to this clonotype: The germline gene is not matched at one end of the junction; a read error may be the cause. J is TRBJ2-3 and V is TRBV24-1; D assignment may be TRBD1 or TRBD2 (5 bases each). Germline lookup yields CDR1 KGHDR and CDR2 SFDVKD. This CDR3 has 14 residues. The CDR3 reads CAASAAIGTMTQYF. The CDR3 region has the DNA TGTGCCGCCAGTGCTGCTATCGGGACGATGACGCAGTATTTT.

A note on this clonotype: The junction shows a germline mismatch at one end, possibly a read error. This chain connects TRBV11-2 to TRBJ2-7; tentative D call: TRBD1 (7 bases). CDR1 is SGHAT, CDR2 FQNNGV, per germline. The CDR3 length is 17 residues. The CDR3 loop is CAYSITGGGSWTYERYF. The CDR3 DNA is TGTGCCTACAGTATCACAGGAGGGGGCTCTTGGACCTACGAGCGGTACTTC.

With respect to this clonotype: An end of the junction differs from the germline gene, which may be a read error. The CDR3 here is CASSLGARSYNKQFF. The CDR3 bases are TGTGCCAGCAGTCTGGGGGCCAGATCCTACAATAAGCAGTTCTTC. V and J are TRBV28 and TRBJ2-1, with D possibly matching TRBD1 (6 bases). CDR1 is MDHEN, CDR2 SYDVKM, per germline. This CDR3 spans 15 amino acids.

About this clonotype: At one boundary the junction diverges from the germline segment, which might be a read error. The chain has TRBV14 and TRBJ2-7; D gene uncertain. Per germline, CDR1 SGHDN and CDR2 FVKESK. CDR3 size: 15 residues. The CDR3 region has the DNA TGTGCCAGCAGGCAAGTCGGGCGCGAGTTCTATGAGCAGTACTTC. Amino acid sequence: CASRQVGREFYEQYF.

A note on this clonotype: Here the CDR3 omits its conserved ending phenylalanine or tryptophan, so a read error is the likely source. The DNA is omitted, as the CDR3 cannot be located on it reliably, and the CDR3 follows TCRdb's listing. The CDR3 region is CASSRDDTGTSGDTGELSI. The chain has TRBV4-2 and TRBJ2-2; TRBD2, the D gene given by the table, was not confirmed from the DNA. The CDR3 is 19 amino acids in total, end residues counted. CDR1 and CDR2 (germline): LGHNA, YNFKEQ.

CDR3 in DNA: TGTGCCAGCAGCAGCGGAAACCCGGATGCGCAGTATTTT. Its protein is CASSSGNPDAQYF. The V gene is TRBV7-9, the J gene TRBJ2-3, with D perhaps TRBD2 (5 bases). With 5 bases removed from V and 10 bases from J, the gap between germline ends came to 16 bases. The CDR3 spans 13 residues. Germline V gives CDR1 SEHNR, CDR2 FQNEAQ (reference sequence).

The rearrangement joins TRBV11-2 to TRBJ2-7; D remains unclear. This CDR3 comprises 13 residues. Looked up from germline, CDR1 is SGHAT and CDR2 is FQNNGV. The CDR3 DNA reads as TGTGTCAACAGCCCCTCGAACACGGGCGAGCAGTACTTC. This sequence encodes CVNSPSNTGEQYF.

The chain carries TRBV28 and TRBJ1-2; D is perhaps TRBD1 (5 bases). CDR1 MDHEN and CDR2 SYDVKM come from the germline V gene. The CDR3 consists of 14 residues. The CDR3 DNA reads as TGTGACTGCAGTCTGCGATGGGACTTCTATGGCTACACCTTC. Translation gives CDCSLRWDFYGYTF.

Comments on this clonotype: An end of the junction differs from the germline gene, which may be a read error. This rearrangement joins TRBV11-2 to TRBJ1-4, with D perhaps TRBD1 (5 bases). The CDR3 is 12 amino acids. Germline V gene data show CDR1 as SGHAT and CDR2 as FQNNGV. CDR3 sequence: CVSRPWGGKLSF. The CDR3 DNA reads TGTGTCAGCAGGCCCTGGGGGGGAAAACTGTCTTTT.

About this clonotype: At one boundary the junction diverges from the germline segment, which might be a read error. The V and J genes are TRBV29-1 and TRBJ2-7; D perhaps matches TRBD2 (5 bases). This CDR3 is 12 amino acids long. In germline, CDR1 is SQVTM, CDR2 ANQGSEA. CDR3 nucleotides: TGCAGTGTTGGTGAGGGCCCCTACGAGCAGCACTTC. It specifies CSVGEGPYEQHF.

As to this clonotype: A junction boundary mismatches the germline segment, possibly from a read error. The V gene is TRBV4-3, the J gene TRBJ2-3; TRBD2 matches 12 bases. The CDR3 consists of 18 residues. CDR1 and CDR2 from the germline V gene are LGHNA and YSLEER. CDR3 DNA: TGCGCCAGCAGCCAAGAAGGTCTAGCGGGAGGGCCAACAGATACACAGAATTTT. It codes for CASSQEGLAGGPTDTQNF.

This clonotype occurred a few times. The V and J genes are TRBV6-6 and TRBJ1-5; no reliable D call. CDR3 length: 12 residues. CDR1 MNHNY and CDR2 SVGAGI come from the germline V gene (reference sequence). Trimming stripped 10 bases from V and 4 bases from J, with 11 bases between. DNA for the CDR3: TGTGCCAACGGACGGACTAATCAGCCCCAGCATTTT. Amino acid sequence: CANGRTNQPQHF.

The CDR3 sequence: CESSYNGQGRGYTF. The CDR3 nucleotides read TGTGAAAGCAGTTATAACGGACAGGGCAGAGGCTACACCTTC. This chain uses TRBV6-5 with TRBJ1-2, with 8 positions matching TRBD1. The germline CDR1 and CDR2 sequences are MNHEY and SVGAGI. The CDR3 loop spans 14 amino acids.

As for this clonotype: Because the CDR3 is missing its conserved closing phenylalanine or tryptophan, this is likely a read error. This rearrangement joins TRBV28 to TRBJ1-3, with D unclear. V was trimmed by 10 bases and J by 5 bases, leaving 18 bases between them. CDR1 and CDR2 (germline): MDHEN, SYDVKM. This CDR3 spans 14 amino acids. CDR3 DNA: TGTGCCAACTCTGCACAGTTGGTGAGAAACACCATATATTCT. Translated: CANSAQLVRNTIYS.